These T cell receptor beta chains were read from a single sample in a study of blood T cell repertoires in COVID-19. Only in-frame clones appear in the TCRdb table, and some are missing; sequencing was by immunoSEQ multiplex PCR. The sample shows more than 300,000 clones, around 87% of them seen only once. Sample: peripheral blood. The receptors here all came from a woman aged 25-40 years with COVID-19, enrolled during active disease. The CDR3 runs from the conserved cysteine through the conserved F or W. A D gene is named only where the DNA matches it firmly. Size tells how often a clone was seen (once, few, many) or the class of an expanded clone, and some rows leave it out.

CDR3 DNA	CDR3 protein	CDR3 length	V gene	clone size	D gene	J gene
TGTGCCAGCTCTCCGAGACCGTTAGCGGGAACCGGGGAGCTGTTTTTT	CASSPRPLAGTGELFF	16	TRBV18	-	TRBD2	TRBJ2-2
TGTGCCAGCAGTTTCCAGAGGCGGGCTATTTTACGCGAGCAGTACTTC	CASSFQRRAILREQYF	16	TRBV6-2/TRBV6-3	-	-	TRBJ2-7
TGTGCCAGCAGAGGCCTAACTAGCGGGAGTTACGAGCAGTACTTC	CASRGLTSGSYEQYF	15	TRBV6-5	-	TRBD2	TRBJ2-7
TGTGCCAGCAGTTATGATAACAGGGGGAGCTACACCTTC	CASSYDNRGSYTF	13	TRBV6-5	-	TRBD1	TRBJ1-2
TGTGCCAGTAGTATAGGTTCTAGCGGGGAGCAGTTCTTC	CASSIGSSGEQFF	13	TRBV19	few	TRBD2	TRBJ2-1
TGTGCCAGCAGTTACTCCCCGTCACCGAGAGATGGCTACACCTTC	CASSYSPSPRDGYTF	15	TRBV6-5	-	-	TRBJ1-2
TGCGCCAGCAGCTTGGAGGGCCAGGGGGCTTCCGAGCAGTACTTC	CASSLEGQGASEQYF	15	TRBV5-1	many	TRBD1	TRBJ2-7
TGTGCCAGTAGGCCCCGGACAGCCTTAGCCAAAAACATTCAGTACTTC	CASRPRTALAKNIQYF	16	TRBV19	-	-	TRBJ2-4
TGTGCCACCAGGGGTTCGTCGGGATATCAAGAGACCCAGTACTTC	CATRGSSGYQETQYF	15	TRBV2	-	-	TRBJ2-5
TGTGCAAGTCGCTTACCTCCGGAGATGACAGTGAACACTGAAGCTTTCTTT	CASRLPPEMTVNTEAFF	17	TRBV12-2	-	-	TRBJ1-1
TGTGCCAGCAGAGGCACAGGGGCCGGGGGGGACATTCAGTACTTC	CASRGTGAGGDIQYF	15	TRBV6-5	-	-	TRBJ2-4
TGTGCCAGCAGCTTACACGTCCTTAGGAGGGCCGAACAAGAGACCCAGTACTTC	CASSLHVLRRAEQETQYF	18	TRBV7-8	-	-	TRBJ2-5
TGTGCCAGCAGCCAATTCGGTAATTCACCCCTCCACTTT	CASSQFGNSPLHF	13	TRBV7-3	-	-	TRBJ1-6
TGTGCCAGCAGCATGCGGTATGAGCAGTTCTTC	CASSMRYEQFF	11	TRBV11-2	few	-	TRBJ2-1
TGTGCCAGCAGTGAAGGGGGGGCTGGGGCCAACGTCCTGACTTTC	CASSEGGAGANVLTF	15	TRBV6-1	-	-	TRBJ2-6
TGTGCCAGCAGCGTAACTAGCGGTACCTACAATGAGCAGTTCTTC	CASSVTSGTYNEQFF	15	TRBV9	-	TRBD2	TRBJ2-1
TGTGCCAGCAGGAAGACAGTTTCCACCGGGGAGCTGTTTTTT	CASRKTVSTGELFF	14	TRBV6-5	-	-	TRBJ2-2
TGTGCCAGCAGCCGAGGGACAGCCGGCGCCTATGAGCAGTTCTTC	CASSRGTAGAYEQFF	15	TRBV7-9	-	TRBD1	TRBJ2-1
TGTGCCAGCAGTGAGTCGAATTCACCCCTCCACTTT	CASSESNSPLHF	12	TRBV6-1	few	-	TRBJ1-6
TGTGCCATCAGTGAGTCAAGCGGGAGGAACTACAATGAGCAGTTCTTC	CAISESSGRNYNEQFF	16	TRBV10-3	once	TRBD2	TRBJ2-1
TGTGCCAGCAGTGACGAACCATGGCATGGCTACACCTTC	CASSDEPWHGYTF	13	TRBV25-1	-	-	TRBJ1-2
TGCAGCGTTGGGACAGCCAACGAGCAGTACTTC	CSVGTANEQYF	11	TRBV29-1	few	-	TRBJ2-7
TGTGCCAGCAGTTCGGGACAGGGTTACCACGAGCAGTACTTC	CASSSGQGYHEQYF	14	TRBV27	-	TRBD1	TRBJ2-7
TGTGCCAGCAGCACCGGACAGGGTAATCAGCCCCAGCATTTT	CASSTGQGNQPQHF	14	TRBV9	-	TRBD1	TRBJ1-5
TGTGCCAGCAGCTTAGCGGGAGGGGCCGTGGGAGAGACCCAGTACTTC	CASSLAGGAVGETQYF	16	TRBV7-6	-	TRBD2	TRBJ2-5
TGTGCCAGCAGCACCTCCCCAGGGATCGACGGGCGAAACGAGCAGTACTTC	CASSTSPGIDGRNEQYF	17	TRBV3-1/TRBV3-2	-	-	TRBJ2-7
TGCGCCAGCAGCCAAACTAGCGGGGTCAACAATGAGCAGTTCTTC	CASSQTSGVNNEQFF	15	TRBV5-1	-	TRBD2	TRBJ2-1
TGTGCCAGCAGCCAATACAAGCGGGCGGTCTACGAGCAGTACTTC	CASSQYKRAVYEQYF	15	TRBV3-1/TRBV3-2	-	-	TRBJ2-7
TGCGCCAGCAGCTGGGGACATCCGAACACTGAAGCTTTCTTT	CASSWGHPNTEAFF	14	TRBV5-1	-	-	TRBJ1-1
TGTGCCAGCAGTACCTCGACTAGCGGGATCAATGAGCAGTTCTTC	CASSTSTSGINEQFF	15	TRBV27	-	TRBD2	TRBJ2-1
TGTGCCAGCAGTTATTCGAAAGGGGGTGAGCAGTTCTTC	CASSYSKGGEQFF	13	TRBV27	-	-	TRBJ2-1
TGTGCCAGTAGTATATCCAGCTCTGGAAACACCATATATTTT	CASSISSSGNTIYF	14	TRBV19	once	-	TRBJ1-3
TGTGCCAGCAGTACGCAGGCCTACTCCTACGAGCAGTACTTC	CASSTQAYSYEQYF	14	TRBV28	-	-	TRBJ2-7
TGCGCCAGCAGCCAACAAATAGGACAGGGATACGAGCAGTACTTC	CASSQQIGQGYEQYF	15	TRBV4-3	-	TRBD1	TRBJ2-7
TGTGCCACCTCGAGGACAGGGGGCACCGGGGAGCTGTTTTTT	CATSRTGGTGELFF	14	TRBV24-1	-	TRBD1	TRBJ2-2
TGCAGCGTTAGAGCCGGGACTACACATTACAATGAGCAGTTCTTC	CSVRAGTTHYNEQFF	15	TRBV29-1	-	TRBD2	TRBJ2-1
TGTGCCAGCAGCCCTACTAGCGGGAGTACCGGGGAGCTGTTTTTT	CASSPTSGSTGELFF	15	TRBV9	-	TRBD2	TRBJ2-2
TGCAGCGTTGGGCTCCCGGGAGTTTATGGCTACACCTTC	CSVGLPGVYGYTF	13	TRBV29-1	-	-	TRBJ1-2
TGCAGCGTTGCCAGGGGGTTGGAAGCTTTCTTT	CSVARGLEAFF	11	TRBV29-1	-	TRBD1	TRBJ1-1
TGTGCCACCAGTGATGTTGGGACTAGCGGGAGCACAGATACGCAGTATTTT	CATSDVGTSGSTDTQYF	17	TRBV24-1	-	TRBD2	TRBJ2-3